This TCR beta chain stems from a study of identical twins (dated by TCRdb to about 2016). Some background on the complete study: To test whether fetal clonotypes persist, the study used deep sequencing on TCR alpha and beta repertoires from monozygotic twins, unrelated adults of various ages, and cord blood. To rule out contamination, the twin experiments were replicated at different times with different library preparation protocols.

The CDR3 sequence holds 12 residues, the cysteine and phenylalanine included. CDR3 DNA is the only sequence kept; it has 36 bases, read in frame from the first base. Taken from the germline V gene, the CDR1 and CDR2 loops are KGHDR and SFDVKD. Cut back by 9 bases and 3 bases, the V and J ends lie 10 bases apart. Receptor libraries were prepared by 5' RACE. The sequencing machine was an Illumina HiSeq 2000. Template switching added a universal primer binding site, and the final cDNA carried a unique molecular identifier that allowed TCR cDNA molecules to be counted accurately. Specific primers in the conserved constant-segment region were used to synthesize first-strand cDNA for TCR alpha and beta chains. To control for contamination, every cDNA library carried two barcodes: a SMART-Mk sample barcode plus Illumina barcodes. TruSeq adapter sequences, together with Illumina sample barcodes, were added in two successive PCR steps. Sequencing of the TCR alpha and beta cDNA libraries was done on the Illumina HiSeq platform using custom primers. The study's own analysis went as follows. Unique molecular identifiers were extracted from raw reads with MiGEC, and CDR3 positions were determined with MiXCR. For each individual, recombination models were inferred using an EM algorithm with the repgenHMM and IGoR tools. The tcR package in R was used for shared clonotype analysis, with sharing normalized by the product of cloneset sizes. Out-of-frame nonproductive sequences were analyzed to study raw recombination free of thymic and clonal selection effects. The public reads were reanalyzed by TCRdb: fastp trimming at Q25, MiXCR alignment, in-frame beta chains only. Every distinct CDR3 protein forms one entry, paired with its most common genes and DNA. TCRdb's processing, not the authors', yielded these V and J calls. Here the sample has roughly 250,000 distinct CDR3 sequences; 7.5% occur a single time. The ten largest clones represent less than 6.5% of the sample.

Turning to this clonotype: Its recognized antigen is unknown. Base-call qualities are not available, and no considerably larger clone is one nucleotide away.

Only healthy Caucasian donors were included. Three pairs of female monozygotic twins, all aged roughly 18 to 29 years, were included in the twin cohort. Positive isolation kits from Invitrogen were used to isolate CD4+ and CD8+ T cell populations. Study-wide conclusions, independent of this receptor: In monozygotic twins, recombination models systematically underestimated out-of-frame TCR alpha sharing, but the models matched the sharing seen between unrelated individuals. Conclusions relied on cross-sectional statistical analysis, since the same donors could not be followed over many years. Invariant T cells such as MAIT and iNKT could partly confound zero-insertion analyses, although diverse VJ usage argued against such confounding for most clonotypes. Abundant cord blood beta clonotypes had fewer insertions, young adult naive repertoires showed a similar but weaker trend, and memory repertoires showed no such trend. Compared with coincidental sharing between unrelated individuals, out-of-frame TCR alpha sequences shared between twins showed an excess of sequences with low generation probability. In beta out-of-frame sequences, excess twin sharing was weaker, because having fewer shared sequences lowered the signal-to-noise ratio.

These data also formed part of another study, on yellow fever vaccine responses in identical twins. According to the second study: According to the authors, the vaccine-induced T cell response in identical twins seemed to be partly convergent and partly specific to each individual. In the study, vaccine-responding T cell clones were precisely tracked in identical twins.

The sequence was obtained from a woman aged 18-29 years in good health. Recombination connected TRBV24-1 to TRBJ2-5; the D gene is perhaps TRBD1, from 5 matching bases. Sequenced material: CD8+ T cells sorted from blood. The CDR3 amino acid sequence is: CATGDSKETQYF. Here is the DNA: TGTGCCACCGGCGACAGTAAAGAGACCCAGTACTTC.